The 27 T cell receptor beta chains reported below all come from one sample, sequenced in a study of T-cell memory formation after mild COVID-19. TCRdb reprocessed the 5' RACE reads via MiXCR and lists one record per CDR3 protein. The sample lists about 290,000 distinct CDR3 sequences, more than 15% occurring once. Sequencing was done on a sample of PBMCs or a T cell subset sorted from them (not recorded which). These receptors all stem from a man aged 18 to 30 who had mild COVID-19 (a few samples of this study predate the infection). Cell type and time point are not known.

This chain joins TRBV12-3 or TRBV12-4 and TRBJ1-2; weak D call: TRBD1 (5 bases). The CDR3 runs 14 residues. V lost 3 bases, J lost 1 base, and 9 bases lay in between. This chain's CDR3 is CASSLGHINYGYTF. As DNA, the CDR3 is TGTGCCAGCAGTTTGGGGCATATTAACTATGGCTACACCTTC.

V is TRBV4-3 and J is TRBJ2-3; maybe TRBD1 (6 bases). Per germline, CDR1 LGHNA and CDR2 YSLEER. Trimming stripped 1 base from V and 6 bases from J, with 23 bases between. This CDR3 has 18 residues. Written as DNA, the CDR3 is TGCGCCAGCAGCCAAGCTAGGGCAGGGGCGGGTGGTTCGGATACGCAGTATTTT. This translates into CASSQARAGAGGSDTQYF.

This clonotype was counted many times. The chain uses TRBV23-1 and TRBJ2-1, with 8 bases identical to TRBD2. TRBV23-1 is noted as an ORF with a role that remains uncertain. This CDR3 has 16 residues. V shed 4 bases, J shed 7 bases, and the junction held 12 bases outside the gene matches. CDR3 sequence reads: CASSPRRGGAINEQFF. The DNA of the CDR3 is TGCGCCAGCAGTCCCCGCCGGGGGGGGGCCATAAATGAGCAGTTCTTC.

This clonotype has at least ten counts. The rearrangement joins TRBV5-4 to TRBJ2-1, with D possibly called TRBD1 or TRBD2 (6 bases each). The CDR3 covers 15 residues. Germline V CDR1 and CDR2: SGHNT, YYREEE (reference sequence). V lost 4 bases and J 2 bases, leaving 13 bases between the germline ends. CDR3 bases: TGTGCCAGCAGCGAGGGGGGTATGACCTACAATGAGCAGTTCTTC. Translated, it gives CASSEGGMTYNEQFF. Looking up the rest from reference TRBV5-4 and TRBJ2-1 gives the full variable domain: ETGVTQSPTHLIKTRGQQVTLRCSSQSGHNTVSWYQQALGQGPQFIFQYYREEENGRGNFPPRFSGLQFPNYSSELNVNALELDDSALYLCASSEGGMTYNEQFFGPGTRLTVL.

This clonotype was seen many times. This chain connects TRBV5-1 to TRBJ2-1; a weak D match, TRBD1 (5 bases). V was clipped by 0 bases and J by 6 bases, with 7 bases between them. Germline V gene data show CDR1 as SGHRS and CDR2 as YFSETQ. The CDR3 runs to 13 residues. The CDR3 sequence: CASSLARANEQFF. As DNA, the CDR3 is TGCGCCAGCAGCTTGGCCAGGGCCAATGAGCAGTTCTTC.

This chain uses TRBV10-1 with TRBJ2-3; D uncertain. The CDR3 sequence is 14 residues long. Germline V gene lookup returns CDR1 WNHNN and CDR2 SYGVQD (reference sequence). V dropped 2 bases and J dropped 2 bases, with 8 bases sitting between them. The CDR3 region has the DNA TGCGCCAGCAGTGAGGAACTTCACACAGATACGCAGTATTTT. It encodes CASSEELHTDTQYF.

This clonotype turned up a few times. The junction does not match germline at one end; this may be a read error. The chain couples TRBV5-1 to TRBJ2-7, with 10 bases aligning to TRBD1. CDR1 and CDR2 (germline): SGHRS, YFSETQ. The CDR3 runs 17 residues. CDR3 loop: CASSLGPGQGNTYEQYF. CDR3 nucleotides: TGCGCCAGCAGTTTGGGGCCGGGACAGGGGAATACCTACGAGCAGTACTTC.

The chain employs TRBV5-1 and TRBJ2-3; 10 nucleotides match TRBD2. V lost 5 bases to trimming and J lost 4 bases; unmatched junction nucleotides: 7. Germline V lookup: CDR1 SGHRS, CDR2 YFSETQ. The CDR3 is 15 residues long. The CDR3 DNA reads TGCGCCAGCAGGTCCGGGACTAGCGTACCAGATACGCAGTATTTT. This encodes CASRSGTSVPDTQYF.

This clonotype was recorded at least ten times. This rearrangement joins TRBV5-1 to TRBJ2-5, with 11 nucleotides matching TRBD2. The V segment lost 4 bases and the J segment 0 bases; nucleotides outside the gene matches: 8. This CDR3 has 17 amino acids. The germline CDR1 and CDR2 sequences are SGHRS and YFSETQ. The CDR3 DNA sequence: TGCGCCAGCAGCCCGGGATCTAGCGGGGGGTACCAAGAGACCCAGTACTTC. Encoded protein: CASSPGSSGGYQETQYF.

In regard to this clonotype: The germline gene is not matched at one end of the junction; a read error may be the cause. V is TRBV29-1 and J is TRBJ2-1; D perhaps matches TRBD1 (5 bases). Germline-derived CDR1 and CDR2 are SQVTM and ANQGSEA. The CDR3 consists of 15 residues. The CDR3 loop reads CSVEGARSSYNEQFF. CDR3 nucleotides: TGCAGCGTGGAAGGGGCCCGGAGCTCCTACAATGAGCAGTTCTTC.

This clonotype showed up just a few times. This chain links TRBV6-6 with TRBJ1-5; 8 positions agree with TRBD1. From germline, CDR1 is MNHNY and CDR2 SVGAGI (reference sequence). This CDR3 is built from 18 residues. V gave up 6 bases and J gave up 1 base; unmatched junction bases: 14. The CDR3 region is CASSRRRTGPASNQPQHF. The CDR3 DNA follows: TGTGCCAGCAGCCGACGGAGGACAGGGCCTGCGAGCAATCAGCCCCAGCATTTT.

This clonotype was recorded only once. The gene calls are TRBV7-9 and TRBJ1-5; D is uncertain. The CDR3 totals 15 residues. The germline V gene has CDR1 SEHNR and CDR2 FQNEAQ (reference sequence). V lost 5 bases and J lost 2, with 13 bases in between. CDR3 sequence reads: CASSAGQLGNQPQHF. The CDR3 DNA sequence: TGTGCCAGCAGCGCAGGCCAGTTAGGCAATCAGCCCCAGCATTTT.

This clonotype was counted only a few times. The gene calls are TRBV12-3 or TRBV12-4 and TRBJ1-2, with a possible D match to TRBD1 (5 bases). Deletions cut 6 bases from V and 8 bases from J, with 13 bases between. The CDR3 consists of 12 residues. The CDR3 region is CASSVRGGGYTF. For the CDR3, the DNA is TGTGCCAGCAGCGTAAGGGGCGGCGGCTACACCTTC.

The rearrangement uses TRBV25-1 and TRBJ1-4; D not certain. This CDR3 comprises 12 residues. Trimming took 6 bases from V and 5 from J, leaving 7 bases between them. Germline CDR1 is MGHDK and CDR2 is SYGVNS. CDR3 coding DNA: TGTGCCAGCAGCCGTGCAAATGAAAAACTGTTTTTT. Translated: CASSRANEKLFF.

This clonotype was counted only a few times. The chain recombines TRBV29-1 with TRBJ1-2; 10 bases map to TRBD1. Germline V gene lookup returns CDR1 SQVTM and CDR2 ANQGSEA. There are 15 residues in the CDR3. The V and J ends lost 4 bases and 4 bases, in that order; junction bases with no gene match: 9. DNA for the CDR3: TGCAGCGTTGGCCCTCCGGACAGGGGGATCTATGGCTACACCTTC. It specifies CSVGPPDRGIYGYTF.

This clonotype was detected a few times. The gene calls are TRBV20-1 and TRBJ1-1; D uncertain. The germline gives CDR1 DFQATT, CDR2 SNEGSKA (reference sequence). Trimming shortened V by 6 bases and J by 3 bases, and 14 bases separated the two germline ends. The CDR3 loop spans 13 amino acids. The CDR3, as DNA: TGCAGTGCCCCGGGTGGATTTGACACTGAAGCTTTCTTT. Amino acids: CSAPGGFDTEAFF.

This clonotype was seen a handful of times. This rearrangement joins TRBV7-2 to TRBJ2-3; D possibly corresponds to TRBD2 (5 bases). Germline values: CDR1 SGHTA, CDR2 FQGNSA. Deletions cut 5 bases from V and 2 bases from J, with 17 bases between. The CDR3 has 16 residues. The CDR3 DNA is TGTGCCAGCAGCGAGCAAATAGCGACCTACACAGATACGCAGTATTTT. It translates to CASSEQIATYTDTQYF.

This clonotype was seen many times. The CDR3: CASSVGPGMGQPQHF. For the CDR3, the DNA is TGTGCCAGCAGCGTAGGACCAGGGATGGGCCAGCCCCAGCATTTT. This chain links TRBV7-9 with TRBJ1-5; maybe TRBD1 (5 bases). V gave up 5 bases and J gave up 7 bases, with 18 bases separating them. The CDR3 is 15 amino acids. Germline V gene data show CDR1 as SEHNR and CDR2 as FQNEAQ (reference sequence).

This sequence joins TRBV4-2 and TRBJ2-3; D not certain. Germline V gene data show CDR1 as LGHNA and CDR2 as YNFKEQ. The germline V and J ends were trimmed by 2 bases and 2 bases, with 11 bases remaining between them. This CDR3 spans 15 amino acids. CDR3 sequence (DNA): TGTGCCAGCAGCCAACGGTGGCAGGACACAGATACGCAGTATTTT. Its protein product is CASSQRWQDTDTQYF.

The chain links TRBV5-1 to TRBJ2-6; D is perhaps TRBD2 (5 bases). V was clipped by 0 bases and J by 4 bases, with 8 bases between them. The CDR3 length is 15 residues. The germline V gene encodes CDR1 SGHRS and CDR2 YFSETQ. This chain's CDR3 is CASSLGRGGANVLTF. The DNA of the CDR3 is TGCGCCAGCAGCTTGGGTCGGGGAGGGGCCAACGTCCTGACTTTC. Full variable domain (outside the CDR3, taken from reference TRBV5-1 and TRBJ2-6): KAGVTQTPRYLIKTRGQQVTLSCSPISGHRSVSWYQQTPGQGLQFLFEYFSETQRNKGNFPGRFSGRQFSNSRSEMNVSTLELGDSALYLCASSLGRGGANVLTFGAGSRLTVL.

This clonotype was seen repeatedly, ten times or more. The chain recombines TRBV7-8 with TRBJ2-1; D may match TRBD1 or TRBD2 (5 bases each). The CDR3 loop spans 12 amino acids. Germline V gene data show CDR1 as SGHVS and CDR2 as FQNEAQ. V lost 4 bases, J lost 9 bases, and 10 bases lay in between. For the CDR3, the DNA is TGTGCCAGCAGCTCAGGGAGTTTTGAGCAGTTCTTC. Protein sequence: CASSSGSFEQFF.

This clonotype was detected only once. The chain uses TRBV3-1 and TRBJ1-2, with D possibly being TRBD1 (5 bases). Deletions cut 4 bases from V and 7 bases from J, with 19 bases between. The CDR3 has 15 amino acids. The germline gives CDR1 LGHDT, CDR2 YNNKEL (reference sequence). CDR3 region: CASSPSIGAKGGYTF. The CDR3 DNA is TGTGCCAGCAGCCCCTCGATCGGGGCTAAAGGTGGCTACACCTTC.

This clonotype was seen a few times. This chain links TRBV12-3 or TRBV12-4 with TRBJ2-5; possibly TRBD1 for D (6 bases). The CDR3 contains 16 residues. Trimming left V 2 bases short and J 5 bases short, with 18 bases between. Here the CDR3 reads CASSLSLQGILETQYF. CDR3 in DNA: TGTGCCAGCAGTTTATCCCTACAGGGAATACTGGAGACCCAGTACTTC.

The table lists this clonotype with a few counts. This chain links TRBV4-1 with TRBJ2-2; tentative D call: TRBD2 (5 bases). There are 16 residues in the CDR3. The V gene lost 0 bases and the J gene lost 3 bases, with 11 bases spanning the gap. CDR1 and CDR2 from the germline V gene are MGHRA and YSYEKL. DNA for the CDR3: TGCGCCAGCAGCCAAGAAGCTAGCTACTACACCGGGGAGCTGTTTTTT. It specifies CASSQEASYYTGELFF.

This chain connects TRBV6-5 to TRBJ2-5; D is uncertain. Trimming took 5 bases from V and 5 from J, leaving 18 bases between them. The CDR3 loop spans 15 amino acids. Germline V gene sequence: CDR1 MNHEY, CDR2 SVGAGI. As DNA, the CDR3 is TGTGCCAGCAGTGTCCAGCCTCCTACGCCCGAGACCCAGTACTTC. Residues: CASSVQPPTPETQYF.

This clonotype has a handful of counts. This rearrangement joins TRBV11-2 to TRBJ2-5, with unresolved D. The CDR3 is 13 residues long. CDR1 is SGHAT, CDR2 FQNNGV, per germline. V dropped 7 bases and J dropped 5 bases, with 14 bases sitting between them. The CDR3 loop is CASTQVTVETQYF. The CDR3 nucleotides read TGTGCCAGCACCCAGGTCACCGTGGAGACCCAGTACTTC.

This clonotype was detected a few times. The J gene is TRBJ2-7, the V gene TRBV20-1; perhaps TRBD1 as D (6 bases). Germline CDR1 is DFQATT and CDR2 is SNEGSKA (reference sequence). Trimming cost V 5 bases and J 9 bases, with 26 bases left between them. CDR3 length: 15 residues. CDR3 protein: CSAPMFATGPGVQYV. DNA of the CDR3: TGCAGTGCTCCTATGTTTGCCACAGGGCCTGGGGTGCAGTACGTC.